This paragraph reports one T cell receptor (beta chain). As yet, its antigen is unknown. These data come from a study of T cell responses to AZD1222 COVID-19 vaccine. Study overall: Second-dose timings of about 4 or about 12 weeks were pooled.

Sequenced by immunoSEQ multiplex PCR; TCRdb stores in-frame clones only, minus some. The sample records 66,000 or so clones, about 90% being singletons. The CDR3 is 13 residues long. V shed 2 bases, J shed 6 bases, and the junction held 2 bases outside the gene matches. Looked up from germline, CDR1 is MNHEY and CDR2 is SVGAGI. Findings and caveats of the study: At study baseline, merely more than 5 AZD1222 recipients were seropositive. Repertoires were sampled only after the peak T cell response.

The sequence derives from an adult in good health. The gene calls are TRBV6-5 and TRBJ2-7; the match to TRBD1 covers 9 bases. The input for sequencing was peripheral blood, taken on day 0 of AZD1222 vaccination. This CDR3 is CASSYDRGTEQYF. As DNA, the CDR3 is TGTGCCAGCAGTTACGACAGGGGGACCGAGCAGTACTTC.